Sequencing of this T cell receptor (beta chain) was carried out in a study of response to subunit inactivated influenza vaccine. Study results and limitations: The authors proposed limited new T cell recruitment per seasonal influenza vaccination.

V lost 4 bases to trimming and J lost 3 bases, with 16 bases between them. The CDR3 covers 16 residues. Germline-derived CDR1 and CDR2 are SGHVS and FQNEAQ. TCRdb passed the RT-PCR reads through MiXCR, listing each CDR3 protein once. Of about 520,000 distinct CDR3 sequences in the sample, less than 7.5% were seen once. Ten or more counts support this clonotype. Its antigen remains unidentified. The chain recombines TRBV7-8 with TRBJ2-1, with a tentative D call TRBD2 (5 bases). This clonotype was obtained from a man between 45 and 75 years old who received an inactivated influenza vaccine. The specimen comprised PBMCs from blood, sampled less than 30 months after vaccination. The CDR3 bases are TGTGCCAGCAGCTCCCGCCGGGGTTACGGCTACAATGAGCAGTTCTTC. Translation: CASSSRRGYGYNEQFF.